Listed below are T cell receptor beta chains from one sample, sequenced in a study of T cell responses to AZD1222 COVID-19 vaccine. Repertoires were generated with immunoSEQ multiplex PCR, while TCRdb's copy carries only in-frame clones and drops some. Among 77,000 or so clones listed, less than 95% were seen once. The material sequenced was peripheral blood, taken 28 days after the second AZD1222 dose. These receptors came from an adult who received the AZD1222 COVID-19 vaccine. Each CDR3 is given with its conserved first and last residue.

TRBV4-1,TRBJ2-5,CASSSRLAVETQYF
TRBV20-1,TRBJ1-4,CSARGSEKLFF
TRBV19,TRBJ2-2,CASHGQGIHGELFF
TRBV28,TRBJ1-5,CASRAVSNQPQHF
TRBV28,TRBJ1-5,CASSPPVGDRGSNQPQHF
TRBV4-1,TRBJ2-3,CASSPVNGLAHTDTQYF
TRBV7-2,TRBJ2-7,CASSPTSGRGWRARGRQYF
TRBV4-1,TRBJ2-7,CASSQDRDSGAMYF
TRBV30,TRBJ2-3,CAWNQAGEADTQYF
TRBV5-6,TRBJ1-2,CASRGKDGYTF
TRBV19,TRBJ2-3,CASGKGSTDTQYF